This T cell receptor beta chain was observed in a study of T cells after somatic rescue of genetic block. Germline-derived CDR1 and CDR2 are SNHLY and FYNNEI. The CDR3 consists of 13 residues. V was clipped by 8 bases and J by 0 bases, with 8 bases between them. The repertoire was sequenced with immunoSEQ multiplex PCR; TCRdb's copy has only in-frame clones and lacks some. The sample consists of some 74,000 clones, approximately 91% of them appearing once. Only one count was recorded for this clone. The sample holds other DNA sequences that translate to the same CDR3. This TCR derives from a man aged 30 to 39. The sequenced material came from peripheral blood mononuclear cells (PBMCs). V is TRBV2 and J is TRBJ1-5, with no clear D. For the CDR3, the DNA is TGTGCCAGCTCCGAATATAGCAATCAGCCCCAGCATTTT. Protein sequence: CASSEYSNQPQHF.